These 31 T cell receptor beta chains share one sample of origin, sequenced in a study of cytomegalovirus exposure and HLA in healthy donors. Measured with immunoSEQ multiplex PCR; TCRdb has only the in-frame clones, and not every one. The sample carries about 75,000 clones, just under 85% recorded once. Input material: PBMCs. The receptors stem from a man aged 25-45 years in good health and CMV-seronegative.

V gene TRBV4-2 combines with J gene TRBJ2-5; 14 positions agree with TRBD2. Losses at the gene ends were 4 bases for V and 4 bases for J; bases not matched to a gene: 11. The CDR3 runs to 18 residues. Germline assignment: CDR1 LGHNA and CDR2 YNFKEQ. In DNA, the CDR3 is TGTGCCAGCAGCCCCTGGGGGACTAGCGGGAGATTGGGAGAGACCCAGTACTTC. It yields the protein CASSPWGTSGRLGETQYF.

In its sample, this clone was seen once. The V and J genes are TRBV19 and TRBJ2-7, with D tentatively TRBD2 (6 bases). Germline CDR1 and CDR2: LNHDA and SQIVND (reference sequence). The CDR3 runs to 15 residues. Trimming stripped 5 bases from V and 5 bases from J, with 19 bases between. The chain's CDR3 is CASSPLPGLGDEQYF. The CDR3 DNA reads as TGTGCCAGTAGTCCTCTTCCGGGACTCGGGGACGAGCAGTACTTC.

This sequence joins TRBV5-1 and TRBJ1-2; 8 nucleotides align to TRBD1. Trimming at V came to 7 bases and at J to 4 bases, leaving 9 bases not matched to a gene. In germline, CDR1 is SGHRS, CDR2 YFSETQ. The CDR3 is 14 amino acids. The CDR3 spells CASQPGGTGYGYTF. The CDR3 DNA reads TGCGCCAGCCAACCGGGCGGGACAGGCTATGGCTACACCTTC. Combining the CDR3 with reference TRBV5-1 and TRBJ1-2 gives the whole variable domain KAGVTQTPRYLIKTRGQQVTLSCSPISGHRSVSWYQQTPGQGLQFLFEYFSETQRNKGNFPGRFSGRQFSNSRSEMNVSTLELGDSALYLCASQPGGTGYGYTFGSGTRLTVV.

The genes are TRBV6-5 and TRBJ2-5, with a tentative D call TRBD2 (5 bases). In germline, CDR1 is MNHEY, CDR2 SVGAGI. This CDR3 has 15 amino acids. With 0 bases removed from V and 5 bases from J, the gap between germline ends came to 13 bases. CDR3 coding DNA: TGTGCCAGCAGTTACTCGTTGAGGGCTGCGGAGACCCAGTACTTC. Translated, it gives CASSYSLRAAETQYF.

The J gene is TRBJ2-5, the V gene TRBV9; 10 positions agree with TRBD2. V shed 3 bases and J 2 bases; nucleotides not matched to a gene: 1. The V gene's germline CDR1 is SGDLS and CDR2 YYNGEE. This CDR3 has 14 residues. This chain's CDR3 is CASSGTSGQETQYF. CDR3 sequence (DNA): TGTGCCAGCAGCGGGACTAGCGGACAAGAGACCCAGTACTTC.

This clone is deemed medium-sized. The chain uses TRBV9 and TRBJ2-1; the match to TRBD2 covers 11 bases. With 7 bases clipped from V and 8 bases from J, the junction kept 8 bases outside the gene matches. The CDR3 extends over 14 amino acids. Germline CDR1 SGDLS, CDR2 YYNGEE. The CDR3 DNA is TGTGCCAGCGGTGCGACTAGCGGGATCGATGAGCAGTTCTTC. It codes for CASGATSGIDEQFF.

In this sample, this clone turned up once. V and J are TRBV15 and TRBJ1-4, with 7 nucleotides matching TRBD1. With V trimmed by 1 base and J by 8 bases, 7 bases remained unmatched. Germline lookup yields CDR1 LNHNV and CDR2 YYDKDF (reference sequence). The CDR3 spans 15 residues. The CDR3, as DNA: TGTGCCACCAGCAGAGGAGAGGGGGCTAGAGAAAAACTGTTTTTT. Amino acid sequence: CATSRGEGAREKLFF.

This clone was seen only once. The chain employs TRBV5-1 and TRBJ1-1, with TRBD1 as a possible D gene (6 bases). The CDR3 contains 14 residues. Trimming stripped 4 bases from V and 0 bases from J, with 10 bases between. Germline CDR1 SGHRS, CDR2 YFSETQ. The CDR3 bases are TGCGCCAGCAGCGCTGGACAGCTGAACACTGAAGCTTTCTTT. Protein product: CASSAGQLNTEAFF.

At least ten counts were recorded for this clone. This chain joins TRBV4-3 and TRBJ1-2; D is unresolved. Trimming shortened V by 1 base and J by 6 bases, and 18 bases separated the two germline ends. The CDR3 runs to 16 residues. Looked up from germline, CDR1 is LGHNA and CDR2 is YSLEER. The CDR3, as DNA: TGCGCCAGCAGCCAAGGAGGAAGCTCGGCACGGAATGGCTACACCTTC. This translates into CASSQGGSSARNGYTF.

This clone has just one count. J is TRBJ2-2 and V is TRBV5-1; 8 bases line up with TRBD2. V gave up 0 bases and J gave up 5 bases; unmatched junction bases: 9. The CDR3 has 17 residues. In germline, CDR1 is SGHRS, CDR2 YFSETQ. As DNA, the CDR3 is TGCGCCAGCAGCTTGGAACGGGGGGGGATTTGGACCGGGGAGCTGTTTTTT. Residues: CASSLERGGIWTGELFF. Based on the CDR3 plus reference TRBV5-1 and TRBJ2-2, the full variable domain is KAGVTQTPRYLIKTRGQQVTLSCSPISGHRSVSWYQQTPGQGLQFLFEYFSETQRNKGNFPGRFSGRQFSNSRSEMNVSTLELGDSALYLCASSLERGGIWTGELFFGEGSRLTVL.

The chain joins TRBV6-5 to TRBJ2-1; D is undetermined. The CDR3 loop spans 15 amino acids. With 0 bases removed from V and 0 bases from J, the gap between germline ends came to 6 bases. Per the germline V gene, CDR1 is MNHEY and CDR2 is SVGAGI. The CDR3 sequence is CASSYSLSSYNEQFF. CDR3 nucleotide sequence: TGTGCCAGCAGTTACTCATTGAGCTCCTACAATGAGCAGTTCTTC.

V and J are TRBV11-2 and TRBJ1-2; D perhaps matches TRBD1 (5 bases). The CDR3 totals 15 residues. Per germline, CDR1 SGHAT and CDR2 FQNNGV. V dropped 0 bases and J dropped 0 bases, with 8 bases sitting between them. CDR3 sequence reads: CASSLEWGANYGYTF. The CDR3 nucleotides are TGTGCCAGCAGCTTAGAATGGGGGGCTAACTATGGCTACACCTTC. Combining the CDR3 with reference TRBV11-2 and TRBJ1-2 gives the whole variable domain EAGVAQSPRYKIIEKRQSVAFWCNPISGHATLYWYQQILGQGPKLLIQFQNNGVVDDSQLPKDRFSAERLKGVDSTLKIQPAKLEDSAVYLCASSLEWGANYGYTFGSGTRLTVV.

Comments on this clone: One end of the junction fails to match germline, which may point to a read error. The gene calls are TRBV7-7 and TRBJ1-1; D is ambiguous. Germline CDR1 reads SSHAT; CDR2 reads FNYEAQ (reference sequence). The CDR3 has 13 residues. DNA of the CDR3: TGTGCTAGCAGCCCTAATTTGAACACTGAAGCTTTCTTT. Translated, it gives CASSPNLNTEAFF. Looking up the rest from reference TRBV7-7 and TRBJ1-1 gives the full variable domain: GAGVSQSPRYKVTKRGQDVTLRCDPISSHATLYWYQQALGQGPEFLTYFNYEAQPDKSGLPSDRFSAERPEGSISTLTIQRTEQRDSAMYRCASSPNLNTEAFFGQGTRLTVV.

This clone was picked up a small number of times. V usage is TRBV18 and J usage is TRBJ2-1; D possibly corresponds to TRBD1 (6 bases). V lost 4 bases to trimming and J lost 6 bases, with 7 bases between them. Germline V gene sequence: CDR1 KGHSH, CDR2 LQKENI. The CDR3 has 12 residues. The DNA for the CDR3 is TGTGCCAGCTCACGAGGGGGCAATGAGCAGTTCTTC. It yields the protein CASSRGGNEQFF. Full variable domain (missing parts from reference TRBV18 and TRBJ2-1): NAGVMQNPRHLVRRRGQEARLRCSPMKGHSHVYWYRQLPEEGLKFMVYLQKENIIDESGMPKERFSAEFPKEGPSILRIQQVVRGDSAAYFCASSRGGNEQFFGPGTRLTVL.

The chain recombines TRBV27 with TRBJ1-1; D may be TRBD1 (6 bases). The CDR3 is 16 residues long. The V end lost 3 bases, the J end lost 4 bases, and 18 bases lay between the germline ends. Germline lookup yields CDR1 MNHEY and CDR2 SMNVEV (reference sequence). CDR3 loop: CASSFSSWQGSTEAFF. The CDR3, as DNA: TGTGCCAGCAGTTTCAGTTCGTGGCAGGGGTCCACTGAAGCTTTCTTT.

The rearrangement joins TRBV2 to TRBJ2-5; TRBD1 might be the D (5 bases). There are 12 residues in the CDR3. Germline V gene sequence: CDR1 SNHLY, CDR2 FYNNEI. V lost 3 bases, J lost 5 bases, and 7 bases lay in between. CDR3 loop: CASSDRDETQYF. CDR3 in DNA: TGTGCCAGCAGTGACAGGGATGAGACCCAGTACTTC. The variable domain in full, with the rest retrieved from reference TRBV2 and TRBJ2-5, is EPEVTQTPSHQVTQMGQEVILRCVPISNHLYFYWYRQILGQKVEFLVSFYNNEISEKSEIFDDQFSVERPDGSNFTLKIRSTKLEDSAMYFCASSDRDETQYFGPGTRLLVL.

This clone was observed a handful of times. The chain combines TRBV4-1 with TRBJ1-1, with 9 bases aligning to TRBD1. The trim removed 1 base at V and 0 bases at J, leaving 12 bases unmatched. The CDR3 totals 19 residues. The V gene's germline CDR1 is MGHRA and CDR2 YSYEKL. The CDR3 loop reads CASSQGRDRVEGLNTEAFF. CDR3 DNA sequence: TGCGCCAGCAGCCAAGGCCGGGACAGGGTAGAGGGGCTGAACACTGAAGCTTTCTTT.

The chain couples TRBV4-3 to TRBJ1-1, with D uncertain. The CDR3 contains 14 residues. The V gene's germline CDR1 is LGHNA and CDR2 YSLEER. V was trimmed by 1 base and J by 0 bases, leaving 6 bases between them. CDR3 residues: CASSQAVLNTEAFF. The CDR3 DNA reads as TGCGCCAGCAGCCAAGCGGTACTGAACACTGAAGCTTTCTTT.

CDR3 coding DNA: TGTGCCAGCAGCCAACACAGTTTATCCTACGAGCAGTACTTC. Protein: CASSQHSLSYEQYF. The V and J genes are TRBV4-2 and TRBJ2-7, with D unresolved. CDR1 LGHNA and CDR2 YNFKEQ come from the germline V gene. This CDR3 contains 14 residues. V lost 2 bases and J lost 1, with 9 bases in between.

The chain uses TRBV29-1 and TRBJ2-1; unclear D gene. Germline lookup yields CDR1 SQVTM and CDR2 ANQGSEA. The CDR3 spans 12 residues. Trimming removed 4 bases from V and 7 bases from J, with 11 bases in between. The DNA for the CDR3 is TGCAGCGTTGTCCTACTCGGGAATGAGCAGTTCTTC. Protein product: CSVVLLGNEQFF.

This clone was recorded once. The V and J genes are TRBV6-1 and TRBJ1-3, with TRBD1 as a possible D gene (6 bases). The CDR3 loop spans 18 amino acids. Trimming pared 2 bases from V and 0 bases from J, leaving 17 bases between. Germline CDR1 MNHNS, CDR2 SASEGT. The CDR3 nucleotides read TGTGCCAGCAGTGAAACCTTCGACAGGCTATACTCTGGAAACACCATATATTTT. Translated: CASSETFDRLYSGNTIYF.

The genes are TRBV30 and TRBJ2-1; 7 positions match TRBD2. The CDR3 is made up of 14 amino acids. Germline V gene sequence: CDR1 GTSNPN, CDR2 SVGIG (reference sequence). V dropped 5 bases and J dropped 3; count of bases not matched to a gene: 7. CDR3: CAWATSAIYNEQFF. DNA of the CDR3: TGTGCCTGGGCTACTAGCGCTATCTACAATGAGCAGTTCTTC.

The genes are TRBV10-3 and TRBJ1-2; D unclear. Germline V lookup: CDR1 ENHRY, CDR2 SYGVKD. The CDR3 length is 14 residues. V shed 5 bases and J shed 0 bases, with 10 bases lying between them. The CDR3 sequence is CAISTGGTNYGYTF. The CDR3 DNA is TGTGCCATCAGTACGGGAGGAACTAACTATGGCTACACCTTC.

The chain carries TRBV7-9 and TRBJ2-2, with a tentative D call TRBD2 (5 bases). The V end was cut by 3 bases, the J end by 5 bases, with 10 bases between. The CDR3 consists of 14 residues. Germline loops: CDR1 SEHNR, CDR2 FQNEAQ (reference sequence). CDR3 sequence: CASSLRGFTGELFF. For the CDR3, the DNA is TGTGCCAGCAGCTTGAGAGGGTTTACCGGGGAGCTGTTTTTT.

The chain combines TRBV4-2 with TRBJ2-1, with 11 bases fitting TRBD2. The germline CDR1 and CDR2 sequences are LGHNA and YNFKEQ. V lost 4 bases and J lost 2; bases outside the gene matches: 7. The CDR3 has 17 amino acids. For the CDR3, the DNA is TGTGCCAGCAGCCTCACGGGACTAGCGGTCCCCTACAATGAGCAGTTCTTC. It yields the protein CASSLTGLAVPYNEQFF.

The chain has TRBV27 and TRBJ2-1; 14 positions match TRBD2. V trimming: 10 bases; J trimming: 10 bases; junction bases outside the gene matches: 9. Per germline, CDR1 MNHEY and CDR2 SMNVEV (reference sequence). This CDR3 is built from 14 residues. For the CDR3, the DNA is TGTGCCACCTACATGACTAGCGGGAGGGAGGAGCAGTTCTTC. It specifies CATYMTSGREEQFF.

The rearrangement links TRBV11-2 to TRBJ1-1, with unresolved D. The ends were cut back, 1 base at V and 3 bases at J, with 9 bases in the middle. The CDR3 is 14 amino acids. Germline CDR1 SGHAT, CDR2 FQNNGV. CDR3: CASSLVGRYTEAFF. CDR3 nucleotide sequence: TGTGCCAGCAGCTTAGTGGGGAGGTACACTGAAGCTTTCTTT. Using reference TRBV11-2 and TRBJ1-1 for the parts outside the CDR3, the full variable domain is EAGVAQSPRYKIIEKRQSVAFWCNPISGHATLYWYQQILGQGPKLLIQFQNNGVVDDSQLPKDRFSAERLKGVDSTLKIQPAKLEDSAVYLCASSLVGRYTEAFFGQGTRLTVV.

The rearrangement uses TRBV19 and TRBJ2-1; D is possibly TRBD2 (5 bases). This CDR3 is 15 amino acids long. V was pared by 3 bases and J by 0 bases, with 9 bases between. CDR1 and CDR2 from the germline V gene are LNHDA and SQIVND (reference sequence). CDR3: CASSMEAGSYNEQFF. CDR3 bases: TGTGCCAGTAGTATGGAGGCGGGCTCCTACAATGAGCAGTTCTTC.

The chain couples TRBV7-2 to TRBJ2-7, with 8 positions matching TRBD2. The V and J ends lost 0 bases and 4 bases, in that order; junction bases with no gene match: 5. The CDR3 has 15 residues. CDR1 SGHTA and CDR2 FQGNSA come from the germline V gene. The chain's CDR3 is CASSLAAIAGYEQYV. The CDR3 region has the DNA TGTGCCAGCAGCTTAGCGGCGATAGCGGGATACGAGCAGTACGTC.

The chain combines TRBV27 with TRBJ2-3; D is possibly TRBD1 (6 bases). The ends were cut back, 3 bases at V and 4 bases at J, with 20 bases in the middle. The CDR3 extends over 17 amino acids. CDR1 MNHEY and CDR2 SMNVEV come from the germline V gene (reference sequence). CDR3 amino acids: CASSFKTGGSRSDTQYF. The CDR3 region has the DNA TGTGCCAGCAGTTTCAAGACAGGTGGGAGTCGGTCAGATACGCAGTATTTT.

J is TRBJ1-2 and V is TRBV28, with D tentatively TRBD1 (6 bases). The CDR3 is 15 residues long. Trimming pared 5 bases from V and 3 bases from J, leaving 16 bases between. Per germline, CDR1 MDHEN and CDR2 SYDVKM. The CDR3 sequence is CASSHRDRADYGYTF. CDR3 nucleotide sequence: TGTGCCAGCAGTCACAGGGATCGGGCGGACTATGGCTACACCTTC.